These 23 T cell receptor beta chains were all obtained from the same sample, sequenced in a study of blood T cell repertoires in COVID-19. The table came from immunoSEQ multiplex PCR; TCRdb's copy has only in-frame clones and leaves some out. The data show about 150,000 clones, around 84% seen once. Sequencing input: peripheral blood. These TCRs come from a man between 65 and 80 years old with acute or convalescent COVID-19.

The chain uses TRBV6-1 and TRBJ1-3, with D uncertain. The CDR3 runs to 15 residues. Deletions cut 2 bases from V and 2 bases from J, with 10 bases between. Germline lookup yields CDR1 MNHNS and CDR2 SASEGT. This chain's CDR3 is CASSEIGRAGNTIYF. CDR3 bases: TGTGCCAGCAGTGAAATCGGGCGGGCTGGAAACACCATATATTTT.

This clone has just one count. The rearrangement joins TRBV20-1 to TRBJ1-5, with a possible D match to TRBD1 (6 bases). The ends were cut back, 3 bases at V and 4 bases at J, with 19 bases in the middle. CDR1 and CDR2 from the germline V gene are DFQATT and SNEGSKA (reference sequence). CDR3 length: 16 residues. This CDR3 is CSASFTGTRLNQPQHF. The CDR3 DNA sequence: TGCAGTGCTAGTTTTACAGGGACCCGGTTGAATCAGCCCCAGCATTTT.

Here the CDR3 reads CATSDSQGVVETQYF. In DNA form, the CDR3 reads TGTGCCACCAGTGATTCCCAGGGTGTGGTGGAGACCCAGTACTTC. The rearrangement links TRBV24-1 to TRBJ2-5; D is perhaps TRBD1 (5 bases). This CDR3 contains 15 residues. CDR1 KGHDR and CDR2 SFDVKD come from the germline V gene. Trimming removed 2 bases at V and 5 bases at J, with 14 bases between.

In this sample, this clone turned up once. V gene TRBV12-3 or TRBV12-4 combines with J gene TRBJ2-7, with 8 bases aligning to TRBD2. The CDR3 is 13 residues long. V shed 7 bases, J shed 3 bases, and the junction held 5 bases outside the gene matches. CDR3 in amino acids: CASNLAGLYEQYF. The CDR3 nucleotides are TGTGCCAGCAACTTAGCGGGACTCTACGAGCAGTACTTC.

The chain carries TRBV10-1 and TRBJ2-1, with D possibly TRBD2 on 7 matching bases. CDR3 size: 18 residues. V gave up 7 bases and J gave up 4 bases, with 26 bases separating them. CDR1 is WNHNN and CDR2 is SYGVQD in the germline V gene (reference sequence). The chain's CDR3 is CASTRNVVRGAIYNEQFF. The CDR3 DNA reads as TGCGCCAGCACCCGGAACGTAGTTCGGGGGGCCATTTACAATGAGCAGTTCTTC.

CDR3 DNA sequence: TGTGCCAGTAGTATAGATCAGGGGGAGCAGTTCTTC. Amino acid sequence: CASSIDQGEQFF. The V gene is TRBV19, the J gene TRBJ2-1, with TRBD1 as a possible D gene (6 bases). With 0 bases removed from V and 10 bases from J, the gap between germline ends came to 7 bases. The CDR3 consists of 12 residues. Germline-derived CDR1 and CDR2 are LNHDA and SQIVND (reference sequence).

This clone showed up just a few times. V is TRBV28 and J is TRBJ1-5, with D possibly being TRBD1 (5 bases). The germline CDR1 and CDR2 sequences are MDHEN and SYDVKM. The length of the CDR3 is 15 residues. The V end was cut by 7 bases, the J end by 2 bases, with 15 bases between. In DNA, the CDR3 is TGTGCCAGCAACTATGGGGGGGACGGCAATCAGCCCCAGCATTTT. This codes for CASNYGGDGNQPQHF.

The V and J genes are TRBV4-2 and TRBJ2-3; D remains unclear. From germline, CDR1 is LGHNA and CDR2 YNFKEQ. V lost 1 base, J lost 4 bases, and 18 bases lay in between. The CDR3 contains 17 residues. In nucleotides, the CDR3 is TGTGCCAGCAGCCAAGCATCCAGTCCCCCCACCTCAGATACGCAGTATTTT. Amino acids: CASSQASSPPTSDTQYF.

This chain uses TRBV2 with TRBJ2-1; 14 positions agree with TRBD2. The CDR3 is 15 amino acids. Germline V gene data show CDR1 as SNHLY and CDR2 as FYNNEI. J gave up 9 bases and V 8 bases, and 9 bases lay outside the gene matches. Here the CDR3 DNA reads TGTGCCAGCCCAGAGGGGACTAGCGGGAGCTCTGAGCAGTTCTTC. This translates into CASPEGTSGSSEQFF.

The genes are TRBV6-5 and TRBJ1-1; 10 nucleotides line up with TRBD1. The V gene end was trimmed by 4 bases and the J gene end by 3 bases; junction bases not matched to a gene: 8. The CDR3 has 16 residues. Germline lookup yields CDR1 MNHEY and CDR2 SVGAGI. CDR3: CASSSTGTGAYTEAFF. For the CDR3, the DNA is TGTGCCAGCAGTTCGACCGGGACAGGGGCTTACACTGAAGCTTTCTTT.

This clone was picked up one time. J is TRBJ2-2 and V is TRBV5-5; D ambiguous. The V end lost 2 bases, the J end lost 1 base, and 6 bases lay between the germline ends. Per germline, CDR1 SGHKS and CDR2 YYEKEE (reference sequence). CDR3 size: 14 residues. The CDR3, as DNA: TGTGCCAGCAGCTTACAGCTGAACACCGGGGAGCTGTTTTTT. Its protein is CASSLQLNTGELFF.

Written as DNA, the CDR3 is TGTGCCTGGCACCAGTCATACTATGGCTACACCTTC. It codes for CAWHQSYYGYTF. V is TRBV30 and J is TRBJ1-2; D gene ambiguous. In germline, CDR1 is GTSNPN, CDR2 SVGIG (reference sequence). V was shortened by 5 bases and J by 3 bases, with 10 bases between the two germline ends. CDR3 length: 12 amino acids.

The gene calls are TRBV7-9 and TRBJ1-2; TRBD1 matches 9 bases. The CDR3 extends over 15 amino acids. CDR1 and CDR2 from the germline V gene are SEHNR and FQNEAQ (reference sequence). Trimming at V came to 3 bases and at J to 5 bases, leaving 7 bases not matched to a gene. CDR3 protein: CASSLDRGVSYGYTF. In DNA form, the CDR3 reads TGTGCCAGCAGCTTGGACAGGGGAGTCTCATATGGCTACACCTTC.

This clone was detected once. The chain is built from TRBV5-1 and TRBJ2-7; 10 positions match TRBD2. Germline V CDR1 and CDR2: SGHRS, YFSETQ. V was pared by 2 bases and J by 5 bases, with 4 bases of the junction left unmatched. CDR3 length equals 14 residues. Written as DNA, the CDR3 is TGCGCCAGCAGCTTAAGCGGGAGGGAGGACGAGCAGTACTTC. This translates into CASSLSGREDEQYF. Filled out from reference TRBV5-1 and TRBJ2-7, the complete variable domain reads KAGVTQTPRYLIKTRGQQVTLSCSPISGHRSVSWYQQTPGQGLQFLFEYFSETQRNKGNFPGRFSGRQFSNSRSEMNVSTLELGDSALYLCASSLSGREDEQYFGPGTRLTVT.

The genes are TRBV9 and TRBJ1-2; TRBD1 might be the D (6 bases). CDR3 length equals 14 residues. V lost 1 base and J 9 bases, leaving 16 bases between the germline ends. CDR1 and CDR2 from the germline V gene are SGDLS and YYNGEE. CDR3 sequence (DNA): TGTGCCAGCAGCGTAACGGTGCAGGGGAATAGCTACACCTTC. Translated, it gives CASSVTVQGNSYTF.

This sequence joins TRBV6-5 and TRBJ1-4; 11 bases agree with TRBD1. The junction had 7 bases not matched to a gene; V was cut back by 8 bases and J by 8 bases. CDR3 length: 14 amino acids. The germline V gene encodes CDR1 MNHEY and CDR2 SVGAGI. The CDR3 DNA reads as TGTGCCAGCCTTAAGGGACAGGGGGTAGAAAAACTGTTTTTT. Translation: CASLKGQGVEKLFF.

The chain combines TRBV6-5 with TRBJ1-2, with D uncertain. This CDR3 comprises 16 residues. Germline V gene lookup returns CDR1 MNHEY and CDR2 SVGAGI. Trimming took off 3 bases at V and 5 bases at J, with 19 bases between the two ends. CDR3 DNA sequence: TGTGCCAGCAGTTATGCGGACTCCTCGTTAAGATATGGCTACACCTTC. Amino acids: CASSYADSSLRYGYTF.

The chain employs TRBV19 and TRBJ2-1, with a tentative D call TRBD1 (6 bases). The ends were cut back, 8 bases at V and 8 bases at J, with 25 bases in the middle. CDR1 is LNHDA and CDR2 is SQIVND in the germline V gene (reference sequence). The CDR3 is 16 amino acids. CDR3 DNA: TGTGCCAGTTCCGCCCAAGGGGGAAAGGTGTCAGATGAGCAGTTCTTC. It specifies CASSAQGGKVSDEQFF.

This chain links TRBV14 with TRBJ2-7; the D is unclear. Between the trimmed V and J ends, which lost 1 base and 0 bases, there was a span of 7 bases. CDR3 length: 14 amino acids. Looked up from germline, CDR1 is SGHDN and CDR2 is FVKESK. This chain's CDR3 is CASSQGGSSYEQYF. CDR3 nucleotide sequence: TGTGCCAGCAGCCAAGGAGGCAGCTCCTACGAGCAGTACTTC.

CDR3 sequence: CASSPGTGSYEQYF. DNA of the CDR3: TGTGCCAGCAGCCCTGGGACAGGGTCCTACGAGCAGTACTTC. V usage is TRBV9 and J usage is TRBJ2-7; 9 bases align to TRBD1. The CDR3 spans 14 residues. The J segment lost 1 base and the V segment lost 4 bases, leaving 3 bases of the junction unmatched. Germline-derived CDR1 and CDR2 are SGDLS and YYNGEE.

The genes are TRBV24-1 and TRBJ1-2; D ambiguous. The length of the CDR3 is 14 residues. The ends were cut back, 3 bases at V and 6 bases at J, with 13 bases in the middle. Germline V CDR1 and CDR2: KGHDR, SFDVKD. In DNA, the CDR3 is TGTGCCACCAGTGATCGGGAGGCGATGGATGGCTACACCTTC. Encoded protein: CATSDREAMDGYTF.

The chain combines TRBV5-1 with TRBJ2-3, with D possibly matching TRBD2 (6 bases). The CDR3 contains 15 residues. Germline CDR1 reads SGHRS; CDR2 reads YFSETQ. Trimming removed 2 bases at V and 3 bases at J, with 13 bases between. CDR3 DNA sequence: TGCGCCAGCAGCTTTGAGGGAGGAGTGACAGATACGCAGTATTTT. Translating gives CASSFEGGVTDTQYF.

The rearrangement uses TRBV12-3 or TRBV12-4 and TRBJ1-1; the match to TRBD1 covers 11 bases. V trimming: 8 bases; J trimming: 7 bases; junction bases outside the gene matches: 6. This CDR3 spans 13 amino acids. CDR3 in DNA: TGTGCCAGCCAGGGGACAGGGGGTAGTGAAGCTTTCTTT. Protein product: CASQGTGGSEAFF.